What follows describes a single TCR beta chain. The antigen remains undetermined. Germline V lookup: CDR1 SGHRS, CDR2 YFSETQ. The length of the CDR3 is 14 residues. V lost 4 bases and J lost 9; bases outside the gene matches: 10. These data are taken from a study of cytomegalovirus exposure and HLA in healthy donors. Whole-study context: Unique TCRs numbering some 80 million, obtained from HLA-typed donors, made up an early data release. Study observations and caveats: It was taken for granted in presence/absence analyses that sequencing depth across donors was roughly uniform.

PCR was performed using 60 Vbeta and 13 Jbeta primers. TCRdb's copy holds only in-frame clones and misses some; the assay was immunoSEQ multiplex PCR. The sample has about 140,000 clones, about 80% seen once. Input material: PBMCs. The chain uses TRBV5-1 and TRBJ2-1, with 7 bases matching TRBD1. This clonotype was sampled from a woman under 30 in good health and CMV-seropositive. In nucleotides, the CDR3 is TGCGCCAGCAGCAGGGACAGAAGAGGCGCTGAGCAGTTCTTC. Translating it yields CASSRDRRGAEQFF.